Each of the 21 T cell receptor beta chains below was sequenced from the same sample in a study of T cells in tuberculosis. Profiling relied on immunoSEQ multiplex PCR, and the TCRdb table lists in-frame clones only, not all of them. The table records roughly 34,000 clones, around 90% of them present only once. The sample comprised PBMCs. Receptors originate from a donor aged 5-35 years with latent tuberculosis or without tuberculosis infection. Some clones in this sample may be carry-over from other donors' samples.

The chain recombines TRBV30 with TRBJ1-2, with D unresolved. Germline-derived CDR1 and CDR2 are GTSNPN and SVGIG (reference sequence). V dropped 5 bases and J dropped 3 bases, with 10 bases sitting between them. This CDR3 is 12 amino acids long. The CDR3 spells CAWGDGDYGYTF. The CDR3 nucleotides are TGTGCCTGGGGTGACGGTGACTATGGCTACACCTTC.

This chain connects TRBV28 to TRBJ2-2; no clear D gene. V was clipped by 4 bases and J by 2 bases, with 8 bases between them. The CDR3 length is 14 residues. The germline gives CDR1 MDHEN, CDR2 SYDVKM. CDR3 bases: TGTGCCAGCAGTTCGCTAGAAAACACCGGGGAGCTGTTTTTT. It encodes CASSSLENTGELFF.

The J gene is TRBJ1-3, the V gene TRBV28; no definite D call. The V gene's germline CDR1 is MDHEN and CDR2 SYDVKM. Trimming shortened V by 5 bases and J by 0 bases, and 11 bases separated the two germline ends. The CDR3 sequence is 15 residues long. The CDR3 coding sequence is TGTGCCAGCAGTCCCACAGTAGACTCTGGAAACACCATATATTTT. Its translation: CASSPTVDSGNTIYF.

The chain uses TRBV2 and TRBJ1-1, with D perhaps matching TRBD1 (6 bases). V lost 10 bases to trimming and J lost 0 bases, with 12 bases between them. This CDR3 is 13 amino acids long. Germline values: CDR1 SNHLY, CDR2 FYNNEI. DNA for the CDR3: TGTGCCATTCGGGACAACTTGAACACTGAAGCTTTCTTT. As protein: CAIRDNLNTEAFF.

This clone has just a few counts. The V gene is TRBV2, the J gene TRBJ1-6; 7 bases are a match to TRBD1. V lost 6 bases and J lost 10; bases outside the gene matches: 9. Germline CDR1 reads SNHLY; CDR2 reads FYNNEI. The CDR3 has 14 amino acids. The CDR3 nucleotides are TGTGCCAGCAGCCGACAGGGAAGTTCGTCACCCCTCCACTTT. Its translation: CASSRQGSSSPLHF.

V is TRBV4-2 and J is TRBJ2-5; 13 bases are a match to TRBD2. In germline, CDR1 is LGHNA, CDR2 YNFKEQ. The ends lost 4 bases at V and 1 base at J; junction bases unmatched: 12. This CDR3 is built from 19 residues. CDR3 protein: CASSPGDGLAGALQETQYF. The DNA of the CDR3 is TGTGCCAGCAGCCCCGGTGACGGACTAGCGGGAGCCCTCCAAGAGACCCAGTACTTC.

This clone was detected only once. The chain combines TRBV19 with TRBJ1-3, with D unresolved. The V gene's germline CDR1 is LNHDA and CDR2 SQIVND (reference sequence). Deletions cut 7 bases from V and 0 bases from J, with 10 bases between. This CDR3 has 14 residues. The CDR3 sequence is CASTAEGSGNTIYF. The DNA for the CDR3 is TGTGCCAGTACGGCGGAAGGCTCTGGAAACACCATATATTTT.

This clone was counted once. This chain links TRBV5-6 with TRBJ2-7; TRBD1 is a possible D gene (5 bases). This CDR3 comprises 15 residues. Germline values: CDR1 SGHDT, CDR2 YYEEEE. V was cut by 0 bases and J by 0 bases, with 10 bases left in between. The CDR3 protein is CASSLVGAPSYEQYF. CDR3 coding DNA: TGTGCCAGCAGCTTGGTAGGGGCCCCCTCCTACGAGCAGTACTTC.

This chain joins TRBV7-6 and TRBJ2-7; weak D call: TRBD2 (5 bases). The V gene lost 3 bases and the J gene lost 7 bases, with 10 bases spanning the gap. Germline V gene sequence: CDR1 SGHVS, CDR2 FNYEAQ. The CDR3 is made up of 12 amino acids. In DNA, the CDR3 is TGTGCCAGCAGCTTCGGGGTAGGGGAGCAGTACTTC. The encoded protein is CASSFGVGEQYF.

The chain combines TRBV19 with TRBJ1-1; TRBD1 matches 7 bases. Germline V gene lookup returns CDR1 LNHDA and CDR2 SQIVND (reference sequence). Trimming removed 8 bases from V and 3 bases from J; junction bases left unmatched: 12. CDR3 size: 15 residues. The CDR3 spells CASRPGQLKDTEAFF. For the CDR3, the DNA is TGTGCCAGTCGTCCGGGACAGCTTAAGGACACTGAAGCTTTCTTT.

CDR3 DNA sequence: TGTGCCTGGAGTGCCCGGACAGGGTATGGCTACACCTTC. It specifies CAWSARTGYGYTF. The V and J genes are TRBV30 and TRBJ1-2; TRBD1 aligns across 8 bases. The CDR3 consists of 13 residues. Germline values: CDR1 GTSNPN, CDR2 SVGIG (reference sequence). The V segment lost 1 base and the J segment 5 bases; nucleotides outside the gene matches: 3.

This clone was recorded only once. This chain uses TRBV5-1 with TRBJ2-5; 8 bases align to TRBD1. CDR1 is SGHRS and CDR2 is YFSETQ in the germline V gene. CDR3 length: 15 residues. J gave up 5 bases and V 4 bases, and 10 bases lay outside the gene matches. The CDR3 spells CASSTQTGEGETQYF. CDR3 bases: TGCGCCAGCAGCACGCAGACAGGGGAAGGGGAGACCCAGTACTTC.

This rearrangement joins TRBV11-2 to TRBJ2-7; a possible D gene is TRBD2 (6 bases). The germline V gene has CDR1 SGHAT and CDR2 FQNNGV. Trimming took 1 base from V and 2 from J, leaving 9 bases between them. CDR3 length equals 14 residues. This chain's CDR3 is CASSLGRETYEQYF. CDR3 bases: TGTGCCAGCAGCTTAGGACGGGAGACCTACGAGCAGTACTTC.

This clone occurred once. This chain connects TRBV28 to TRBJ1-3; D not certain. There are 15 residues in the CDR3. The V gene's germline CDR1 is MDHEN and CDR2 SYDVKM. V lost 6 bases to trimming and J lost 0 bases, with 12 bases between them. This CDR3 reads CASSPTSGSGNTIYF. The CDR3 region has the DNA TGTGCCAGCAGCCCCACGTCGGGCTCTGGAAACACCATATATTTT.

This rearrangement joins TRBV5-1 to TRBJ1-4; D gene uncertain. The V end was cut by 4 bases, the J end by 0 bases, with 13 bases between. CDR1 and CDR2 (germline): SGHRS, YFSETQ. This CDR3 has 16 residues. The CDR3 nucleotides read TGCGCCAGCAGCCTATCCGGAGTTTCAACTAATGAAAAACTGTTTTTT. This translates into CASSLSGVSTNEKLFF.

This clone was observed a single time. This rearrangement joins TRBV2 to TRBJ2-7; 7 positions match TRBD1. J gave up 3 bases and V 3 bases, and 5 bases lay outside the gene matches. This CDR3 has 14 amino acids. Germline loops: CDR1 SNHLY, CDR2 FYNNEI. Written as DNA, the CDR3 is TGTGCCAGCAGTGACCCGCAGGGGGACTACGAGCAGTACTTC. Its translation is CASSDPQGDYEQYF.

This chain joins TRBV5-8 and TRBJ1-3; 7 bases map to TRBD1. The CDR3 is 16 residues long. The germline CDR1 and CDR2 sequences are SGHTS and YDEGEE. V trimming: 4 bases; J trimming: 3 bases; junction bases outside the gene matches: 10. DNA for the CDR3: TGTGCCAGCAGCCCAAGACAGGGATTGGGTGGAAACACCATATATTTT. It yields the protein CASSPRQGLGGNTIYF.

The chain is built from TRBV28 and TRBJ2-7; perhaps TRBD1 as D (6 bases). V lost 11 bases, J lost 7 bases, and 21 bases lay in between. The length of the CDR3 is 13 residues. Germline loops: CDR1 MDHEN, CDR2 SYDVKM. In nucleotides, the CDR3 is TGTGCCCACTCACTTACAGGGATAGGTGAGCAGTACTTC. Translating gives CAHSLTGIGEQYF. Using reference TRBV28 and TRBJ2-7 for the parts outside the CDR3, the full variable domain is DVKVTQSSRYLVKRTGEKVFLECVQDMDHENMFWYRQDPGLGLRLIYFSYDVKMKEKGDIPEGYSVSREKKERFSLILESASTNQTSMYLCAHSLTGIGEQYFGPGTRLTVT.

The chain carries TRBV5-1 and TRBJ2-7; possible D gene TRBD1, 6 bases. This CDR3 has 16 amino acids. Looked up from germline, CDR1 is SGHRS and CDR2 is YFSETQ. Trimming cost V 0 bases and J 2 bases, with 15 bases left between them. CDR3 sequence (DNA): TGCGCCAGCAGCTTGGCCTCGGACAGTCGTACCTACGAGCAGTACTTC. Its translation is CASSLASDSRTYEQYF.

The gene calls are TRBV2 and TRBJ1-2, with D unclear. The CDR3 is 15 residues long. V lost 4 bases to trimming and J lost 8 bases, with 20 bases between them. Germline-derived CDR1 and CDR2 are SNHLY and FYNNEI. CDR3 in amino acids: CASSALVAVSGGYTF. The CDR3 DNA sequence: TGTGCCAGCAGTGCACTAGTGGCAGTCAGTGGAGGCTACACCTTC.

V usage is TRBV6-5 and J usage is TRBJ1-2, with 7 positions matching TRBD1. Losses at the gene ends were 0 bases for V and 1 base for J; bases not matched to a gene: 5. Per the germline V gene, CDR1 is MNHEY and CDR2 is SVGAGI. This CDR3 contains 16 residues. CDR3 nucleotide sequence: TGTGCCAGCAGTTACTCTAAGGGACAGATTAACTATGGCTACACCTTC. This encodes CASSYSKGQINYGYTF.